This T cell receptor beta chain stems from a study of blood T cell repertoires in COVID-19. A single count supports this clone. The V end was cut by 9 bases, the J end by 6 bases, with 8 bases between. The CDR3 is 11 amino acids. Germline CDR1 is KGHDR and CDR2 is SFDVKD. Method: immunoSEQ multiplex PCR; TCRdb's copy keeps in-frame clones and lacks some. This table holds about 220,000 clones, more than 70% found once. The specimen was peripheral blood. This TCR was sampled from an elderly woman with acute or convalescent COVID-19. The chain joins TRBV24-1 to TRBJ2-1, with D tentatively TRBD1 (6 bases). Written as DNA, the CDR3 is TGTGCCACCGCGACAGGCAATGAGCAGTTCTTC. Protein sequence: CATATGNEQFF.